This TCR beta chain came from a study of cytomegalovirus exposure and HLA in healthy donors. Researchers ran the PCR with 60 Vbeta and 13 Jbeta primers. TCRdb's table, derived via immunoSEQ multiplex PCR, lists solely in-frame clones and lacks some. The repertoire holds around 160,000 clones, with roughly 76% as singletons. Study observations and caveats: According to a later analysis, most TCR beta chains associated with CMV appeared HLA-restricted.

Details on this clone: The target antigen is unknown.

The CDR3 length is 14 residues. The germline V gene encodes CDR1 MGHRA and CDR2 YSYEKL. With V trimmed by 0 bases and J by 3 bases, 2 bases remained unmatched. The rearrangement uses TRBV4-1 and TRBJ2-7, with 7 bases matching TRBD1. What was sequenced was PBMCs. The receptor comes from a human donor in good health. The CDR3 spells CASSQDDRDYEQYF. The CDR3 nucleotides are TGCGCCAGCAGCCAAGATGACAGGGACTACGAGCAGTACTTC.